The 17 T cell receptor beta chains presented below share a single source sample, sequenced in a study of T cells in Graves' hyperthyroidism and ophthalmopathy. Amplification of TCR beta CDR3 regions used RNA as the template. A first-round RT-PCR of the TCR CDR3 used the HTBI primer set. MiXCR, applied by TCRdb to the multiplex PCR reads, yields one record per CDR3 protein. The sample yields fewer than 350,000 distinct CDR3 sequences, approximately 14% seen once. Sequencing was done on a sample of blood. These receptors originate from a woman aged 40 to 50 with Graves' hyperthyroidism.

In its sample, this clonotype was seen many times. This chain uses TRBV24-1 with TRBJ1-1; 7 positions match TRBD1. Losses at the gene ends were 0 bases for V and 10 bases for J; bases not matched to a gene: 7. Germline V gene sequence: CDR1 KGHDR, CDR2 SFDVKD. The CDR3 extends over 14 amino acids. The CDR3 bases are TGTGCCACCAGTGATTTGGGCCGGGACAGAGGAGCTTTCTTT. Translated, it gives CATSDLGRDRGAFF.

This clonotype has a handful of counts. The V call is TRBV9, the J call TRBJ2-5, with TRBD1 matching over 7 bases. From germline, CDR1 is SGDLS and CDR2 YYNGEE. V was clipped by 0 bases and J by 4 bases; unmatched bases: 6. This CDR3 contains 15 residues. CDR3 loop: CASSVAGGTRETQYF. In nucleotides, the CDR3 is TGTGCCAGCAGCGTAGCAGGGGGTACAAGAGAGACCCAGTACTTC.

This clonotype was seen at least ten times. The rearrangement uses TRBV15 and TRBJ2-5; D is possibly TRBD2 (5 bases). V dropped 2 bases and J dropped 0 bases, with 10 bases sitting between them. This CDR3 region has 15 residues. Germline V lookup: CDR1 LNHNV, CDR2 YYDKDF (reference sequence). The CDR3 nucleotides read TGTGCCACCAGCAGATTGACTACGAACCAAGAGACCCAGTACTTC. This encodes CATSRLTTNQETQYF.

This clonotype was seen a handful of times. The chain recombines TRBV4-1 with TRBJ1-3; D gene ambiguous. This CDR3 comprises 14 residues. CDR1 and CDR2 from the germline V gene are MGHRA and YSYEKL. V lost 0 bases, J lost 7 bases, and 10 bases lay in between. Here the CDR3 reads CASSQEPGWNTIYF. The CDR3 DNA sequence: TGCGCCAGCAGCCAAGAGCCCGGGTGGAACACCATATATTTT.

As to this clonotype: A junction boundary mismatches the germline segment, possibly from a read error. This chain links TRBV7-9 with TRBJ2-7, with 7 bases identical to TRBD1. The CDR3 length is 14 residues. Germline CDR1 and CDR2: SEHNR and FQNEAQ (reference sequence). In DNA form, the CDR3 reads TGCGCCAGCAGCCCCCGACAGGGTAACAACGAGCAGTACTTC. Residues: CASSPRQGNNEQYF.

There are many counts of this clonotype. V gene TRBV27 combines with J gene TRBJ1-5; possible D gene TRBD1, 5 bases. Germline-derived CDR1 and CDR2 are MNHEY and SMNVEV (reference sequence). The CDR3 covers 17 residues. V dropped 0 bases and J dropped 7 bases, with 19 bases sitting between them. CDR3 sequence: CASSLSGGRAGRQPQHF. The CDR3 DNA is TGTGCCAGCAGTTTATCGGGGGGGAGGGCAGGTCGCCAGCCCCAGCATTTT.

The rearrangement links TRBV20-1 to TRBJ1-4; perhaps TRBD1 as D (5 bases). The germline V gene has CDR1 DFQATT and CDR2 SNEGSKA (reference sequence). The CDR3 has 14 amino acids. The V and J ends lost 6 bases and 6 bases respectively, with 17 bases between them. CDR3 amino acids: CSARDSRGDEKLFF. The CDR3, as DNA: TGCAGTGCCAGGGACTCCCGTGGTGATGAAAAACTGTTTTTT.

V usage is TRBV2 and J usage is TRBJ1-3, with a weak D call TRBD1 (6 bases). Deletions cut 6 bases from V and 0 bases from J, with 9 bases between. There are 14 residues in the CDR3. In germline, CDR1 is SNHLY, CDR2 FYNNEI. CDR3 in amino acids: CASRQGPSGNTIYF. The CDR3 nucleotides are TGTGCCAGCAGACAGGGACCCTCTGGAAACACCATATATTTT.

This clonotype was picked up a small number of times. The V gene is TRBV18, the J gene TRBJ1-1; D is perhaps TRBD1 (5 bases). The V end lost 0 bases, the J end lost 1 base, and 9 bases lay between the germline ends. The germline CDR1 and CDR2 sequences are KGHSH and LQKENI. The CDR3 sequence is 15 residues long. CDR3 nucleotides: TGTGCCAGCTCACCACCGCCGGGGACGAACACTGAAGCTTTCTTT. Amino acid sequence: CASSPPPGTNTEAFF.

This clonotype was observed at least ten times. The chain links TRBV3-1 to TRBJ1-3, with 7 bases aligning to TRBD1. Looked up from germline, CDR1 is LGHDT and CDR2 is YNNKEL (reference sequence). There are 17 residues in the CDR3. V gave up 0 bases and J gave up 2 bases; unmatched junction bases: 7. DNA of the CDR3: TGTGCCAGCAGCCAAGACCGAAGGGGGCTCACTGGAAACACCATATATTTT. Its protein is CASSQDRRGLTGNTIYF.

This clonotype was seen at least ten times. The chain links TRBV20-1 to TRBJ1-5, with a possible D match to TRBD1 (5 bases). Germline CDR1 DFQATT, CDR2 SNEGSKA (reference sequence). This CDR3 spans 14 amino acids. Trimming removed 3 bases from V and 3 bases from J, with 12 bases in between. The CDR3 DNA reads TGCAGTGCTAGGACCGGGACCCACAATCAGCCCCAGCATTTT. Amino acid sequence: CSARTGTHNQPQHF.

This clonotype was detected many times. The chain carries TRBV11-2 and TRBJ2-3; TRBD1 or TRBD2 may be the D gene (5 bases each). Germline V gene lookup returns CDR1 SGHAT and CDR2 FQNNGV. The CDR3 totals 16 residues. V was shortened by 4 bases and J by 3 bases, with 17 bases between the two germline ends. The CDR3 sequence is CASSWRQGGVTDTQYF. Here the CDR3 DNA reads TGTGCCAGCAGCTGGAGGCAGGGTGGAGTGACAGATACGCAGTATTTT.

Note on this clonotype: A much more abundant neighbour one base away suggests this may be a read error. The chain links TRBV2 to TRBJ2-2; 10 nucleotides line up with TRBD2. Germline assignment: CDR1 SNHLY and CDR2 FYNNEI. This CDR3 has 15 amino acids. The CDR3 DNA sequence: TGTGCCAGCAGATATAGCGGGGGGAACCCCGGGGAGCTGTTTTTT. It is translated as CASRYSGGNPGELFF.

This clonotype occurred a few times. The chain joins TRBV6-1 to TRBJ2-1, with TRBD2 as a possible D gene (5 bases). Germline CDR1 MNHNS, CDR2 SASEGT. V gave up 8 bases and J gave up 3 bases, with 20 bases separating them. This CDR3 has 16 residues. CDR3 loop: CASSLALGAGYNEQFF. CDR3 nucleotides: TGTGCCAGCTCCCTAGCCCTTGGAGCCGGCTACAATGAGCAGTTCTTC.

The chain recombines TRBV4-1 with TRBJ1-5; D uncertain. Between the trimmed V and J ends, which lost 0 bases and 6 bases, there was a span of 12 bases. The CDR3 is 15 amino acids. Germline CDR1 MGHRA, CDR2 YSYEKL. Written as DNA, the CDR3 is TGCGCCAGCAGCCAAGAGCTAGAGGCGGGTCAGCCCCAGCATTTT. Translated: CASSQELEAGQPQHF.

This clonotype was seen at least ten times. This chain connects TRBV3-1 to TRBJ2-7; TRBD1 is a possible D gene (6 bases). Germline lookup yields CDR1 LGHDT and CDR2 YNNKEL (reference sequence). V was cut by 4 bases and J by 6 bases, with 10 bases left in between. The CDR3 loop spans 12 amino acids. CDR3 sequence reads: CASSRLRGEQYF. The CDR3 nucleotides read TGTGCCAGCAGCCGACTCAGGGGCGAGCAGTACTTC.

This chain joins TRBV4-1 and TRBJ2-5, with 7 bases fitting TRBD1. Per germline, CDR1 MGHRA and CDR2 YSYEKL. CDR3 length: 17 amino acids. Germline trimming cut 0 bases from V and 5 bases from J; bases unmatched to any gene: 12. The CDR3 DNA reads TGCGCCAGCAGCCAAGAAAGGACAGGAACCTCCAAGGAGACCCAGTACTTC. Translated, it gives CASSQERTGTSKETQYF.